A single sample is the source of the 27 T cell receptor beta chains below, sequenced in a study of T cells in Graves' hyperthyroidism and ophthalmopathy. RNA transcripts gave rise to amplified TCR beta CDR3 regions. Using the HTBI primer set, a first-round RT-PCR was run on the TCR CDR3. MiXCR, run by TCRdb on the multiplex PCR reads, gives a single entry per CDR3 protein. The sample contains around 290,000 distinct CDR3 sequences, approximately 14% of which appear only once. Sequencing was performed on blood. These receptor sequences come from a woman in her 40s with Graves' hyperthyroidism.

This chain connects TRBV6-1 to TRBJ2-7; a weak D match, TRBD1 (6 bases). This CDR3 has 16 amino acids. Germline assignment: CDR1 MNHNS and CDR2 SASEGT. V was shortened by 3 bases and J by 2 bases, with 17 bases between the two germline ends. CDR3 loop: CASSEGHWAGAYEQYF. The DNA for the CDR3 is TGTGCCAGCAGTGAGGGGCATTGGGCAGGGGCCTACGAGCAGTACTTC.

This clonotype was observed at least ten times. This chain connects TRBV7-6 to TRBJ2-3; D gene unclear. Germline-derived CDR1 and CDR2 are SGHVS and FNYEAQ. This CDR3 has 13 amino acids. With 0 bases removed from V and 2 bases from J, the gap between germline ends came to 3 bases. The DNA for the CDR3 is TGTGCCAGCAGCTTAGCCATCACAGATACGCAGTATTTT. Protein sequence: CASSLAITDTQYF.

The table lists this clonotype with many counts. This chain connects TRBV2 to TRBJ1-1, with 11 nucleotides matching TRBD1. V dropped 1 base and J dropped 3; count of bases not matched to a gene: 7. Per the germline V gene, CDR1 is SNHLY and CDR2 is FYNNEI. The CDR3 is 17 amino acids. The CDR3 reads CASSEETEGQGDTEAFF. CDR3 coding DNA: TGTGCCAGCAGTGAAGAGACCGAGGGACAGGGGGACACTGAAGCTTTCTTT.

The V and J genes are TRBV7-2 and TRBJ1-5; D gene uncertain. The ends were cut back, 3 bases at V and 7 bases at J, with 10 bases in the middle. Germline V CDR1 and CDR2: SGHTA, FQGNSA. The CDR3 is 13 residues long. CDR3 region: CASSLDRRQPQHF. As DNA, the CDR3 is TGTGCCAGCAGCTTGGATCGGAGGCAGCCCCAGCATTTT.

The rearrangement uses TRBV25-1 and TRBJ2-4, with TRBD2 as a possible D gene (6 bases). V gave up 7 bases and J gave up 0 bases, with 13 bases separating them. CDR1 is MGHDK and CDR2 is SYGVNS in the germline V gene. There are 15 residues in the CDR3. The CDR3 loop reads CASKPGGLAKNIQYF. In DNA, the CDR3 is TGTGCCAGCAAACCCGGAGGGCTAGCCAAAAACATTCAGTACTTC.

In this sample, this clonotype turned up many times. The chain joins TRBV27 to TRBJ1-1, with D unclear. V shed 3 bases and J shed 3 bases, with 11 bases lying between them. Germline lookup yields CDR1 MNHEY and CDR2 SMNVEV (reference sequence). The CDR3 consists of 14 residues. Here the CDR3 reads CASSFYAGDTEAFF. Here the CDR3 DNA reads TGTGCCAGCAGTTTTTACGCCGGGGACACTGAAGCTTTCTTT.

This clonotype has more than one count but fewer than ten. The gene calls are TRBV30 and TRBJ2-2; a possible D gene is TRBD1 (6 bases). The CDR3 contains 14 residues. V lost 3 bases to trimming and J lost 4 bases, with 12 bases between them. The germline V gene has CDR1 GTSNPN and CDR2 SVGIG (reference sequence). CDR3 in amino acids: CAWRIDRPTGELFF. CDR3 in DNA: TGTGCCTGGAGAATCGACAGGCCCACCGGGGAGCTGTTTTTT.

Comment on this clonotype: This may be a read error, as it is one base from a much larger clone. The rearrangement joins TRBV5-1 to TRBJ2-7; 9 bases line up with TRBD1. With V trimmed by 9 bases and J by 6 bases, 16 bases remained unmatched. The germline V gene encodes CDR1 SGHRS and CDR2 YFSETQ. The length of the CDR3 is 15 residues. The CDR3 DNA reads as TGCGCCAACAGTCCGACCGGGACAGGGACCCCCGAGCAGTACTTC. As protein: CANSPTGTGTPEQYF.

The rearrangement uses TRBV6-1 and TRBJ1-5; possibly TRBD1 for D (6 bases). The V gene lost 6 bases and the J gene lost 7 bases, with 19 bases spanning the gap. Germline V lookup: CDR1 MNHNS, CDR2 SASEGT. The CDR3 is made up of 15 amino acids. For the CDR3, the DNA is TGTGCCAGCAGCAGATACAGGGACCAGGAGCAGCCCCAGCATTTT. Protein: CASSRYRDQEQPQHF.

This clonotype has just a few counts. The chain carries TRBV2 and TRBJ2-2, with 7 bases aligning to TRBD2. V shed 4 bases and J 6 bases; nucleotides not matched to a gene: 11. Germline V lookup: CDR1 SNHLY, CDR2 FYNNEI. The CDR3 runs 16 residues. The CDR3 sequence: CASSVTVTSRAGELFF. The CDR3 DNA follows: TGTGCCAGCAGTGTAACAGTGACTAGCCGGGCCGGGGAGCTGTTTTTT. The full variable domain, with the rest looked up from reference TRBV2 and TRBJ2-2, is EPEVTQTPSHQVTQMGQEVILRCVPISNHLYFYWYRQILGQKVEFLVSFYNNEISEKSEIFDDQFSVERPDGSNFTLKIRSTKLEDSAMYFCASSVTVTSRAGELFFGEGSRLTVL.

The chain has TRBV2 and TRBJ1-5, with TRBD1 as a possible D gene (6 bases). The CDR3 is made up of 13 amino acids. The V gene lost 8 bases and the J gene lost 0 bases, with 8 bases spanning the gap. Germline V gene lookup returns CDR1 SNHLY and CDR2 FYNNEI. CDR3 coding DNA: TGTGCCAGCCAGGGGTATAGCAATCAGCCCCAGCATTTT. Translated: CASQGYSNQPQHF.

This clonotype occurred a few times. The rearrangement links TRBV29-1 to TRBJ2-1; the match to TRBD2 covers 8 bases. Germline V gene lookup returns CDR1 SQVTM and CDR2 ANQGSEA. Trimming at V came to 6 bases and at J to 5 bases, leaving 6 bases not matched to a gene. There are 13 residues in the CDR3. CDR3 nucleotides: TGCAGCGTGAACGGACTAGCCCACAATGAGCAGTTCTTC. It encodes CSVNGLAHNEQFF.

This clonotype was seen more than once but under ten times. J is TRBJ2-2 and V is TRBV7-8; TRBD2 aligns across 8 bases. This CDR3 region has 17 residues. V shed 5 bases, J shed 2 bases, and the junction held 10 bases outside the gene matches. Germline V gene lookup returns CDR1 SGHVS and CDR2 FQNEAQ. CDR3 residues: CASSPGVSGINTGELFF. In DNA form, the CDR3 reads TGTGCCAGCAGCCCAGGGGTTAGCGGGATTAACACCGGGGAGCTGTTTTTT.

The sample holds a few counts of this clonotype. V gene TRBV11-2 combines with J gene TRBJ2-1; unclear D gene. With 0 bases removed from V and 7 bases from J, the gap between germline ends came to 4 bases. Germline loops: CDR1 SGHAT, CDR2 FQNNGV. The CDR3 consists of 12 residues. The CDR3 bases are TGTGCCAGCAGCTTAGATGTGAATGAGCAGTTCTTC. The encoded protein is CASSLDVNEQFF.

In its sample, this clonotype was seen many times. The CDR3 protein is CASSLARNSYEQYF. The CDR3 coding sequence is TGCGCCAGCAGCTTGGCCAGAAACAGCTACGAGCAGTACTTC. The chain employs TRBV5-1 and TRBJ2-7; no definite D call. Germline V gene sequence: CDR1 SGHRS, CDR2 YFSETQ. V lost 0 bases and J 3 bases, leaving 10 bases between the germline ends. This CDR3 contains 14 residues.

This clonotype appeared many times. The gene calls are TRBV20-1 and TRBJ2-7, with 12 bases matching TRBD2. The CDR3 covers 15 residues. Germline lookup yields CDR1 DFQATT and CDR2 SNEGSKA (reference sequence). The junction had 9 bases not matched to a gene; V was cut back by 6 bases and J by 3 bases. The CDR3 loop is CSAPYSTSGSYEQYF. The CDR3 DNA is TGCAGTGCCCCTTATTCGACTAGCGGGAGCTACGAGCAGTACTTC.

This clonotype was seen many times. V gene TRBV2 combines with J gene TRBJ1-1, with a tentative D call TRBD1 (5 bases). Germline V gene sequence: CDR1 SNHLY, CDR2 FYNNEI. The CDR3 has 15 residues. Trimming cost V 2 bases and J 4 bases, with 14 bases left between them. The CDR3 here is CASSELWGAGTEAFF. The CDR3 nucleotides read TGTGCCAGCAGTGAATTATGGGGCGCGGGCACTGAAGCTTTCTTT.

The chain is built from TRBV20-1 and TRBJ2-1, with 12 nucleotides matching TRBD2. CDR1 and CDR2 from the germline V gene are DFQATT and SNEGSKA (reference sequence). The V gene end was trimmed by 7 bases and the J gene end by 4 bases; junction bases not matched to a gene: 5. This CDR3 region has 14 residues. CDR3 loop: CSVRLAGEYNEQFF. In DNA, the CDR3 is TGCAGTGTTCGACTAGCGGGAGAGTACAATGAGCAGTTCTTC.

In DNA form, the CDR3 reads TGTGCCAGCAGCACCGGACTCTGGACAGAGATGAACACTGAAGCTTTCTTT. Translation gives CASSTGLWTEMNTEAFF. The chain has TRBV7-9 and TRBJ1-1; tentatively, D is TRBD1 (6 bases). V gave up 5 bases and J gave up 0 bases, with 19 bases separating them. CDR3 length equals 17 residues. The germline gives CDR1 SEHNR, CDR2 FQNEAQ (reference sequence).

This clonotype has a count of ten or more. The chain is built from TRBV12-5 and TRBJ2-1; 8 positions match TRBD2. The CDR3 is made up of 16 amino acids. Germline CDR1 is LGHNT and CDR2 is FRNRAP. V lost 5 bases and J lost 6; bases outside the gene matches: 12. CDR3 residues: CASGQAGVTVGNEQFF. CDR3 DNA sequence: TGTGCTAGTGGTCAAGCGGGAGTAACAGTGGGCAATGAGCAGTTCTTC.

The V and J genes are TRBV20-1 and TRBJ2-5, with no clear D. V was clipped by 2 bases and J by 2 bases, with 9 bases between them. CDR1 and CDR2 (germline): DFQATT, SNEGSKA (reference sequence). This CDR3 contains 13 residues. The CDR3 here is CSARRWLQETQYF. As DNA, the CDR3 is TGCAGTGCTAGACGGTGGTTACAAGAGACCCAGTACTTC.

This clonotype occurred many times. One junction end does not reproduce the germline sequence, and a read error may be involved. The V and J genes are TRBV28 and TRBJ1-5; a weak D match, TRBD1 (5 bases). This CDR3 has 18 amino acids. Germline-derived CDR1 and CDR2 are MDHEN and SYDVKM. The CDR3 loop reads CASTLNPGTAGRNQPHHF. The CDR3 bases are TGTGCCAGCACGTTAAACCCCGGGACGGCGGGTCGCAATCAGCCCCATCATTTT.

There are many counts of this clonotype. The chain carries TRBV28 and TRBJ1-5, with D possibly being TRBD1 (5 bases). The CDR3 is 16 residues long. Germline assignment: CDR1 MDHEN and CDR2 SYDVKM. V lost 4 bases to trimming and J lost 6 bases, with 19 bases between them. CDR3 bases: TGTGCCAGCAGTTGGCCTGGGGCAGAGGTCCGTCAGCCCCAGCATTTT. Translated: CASSWPGAEVRQPQHF.

In its sample, this clonotype was seen a few times. The rearrangement uses TRBV19 and TRBJ1-1; D remains ambiguous. CDR3 length: 14 residues. Germline lookup yields CDR1 LNHDA and CDR2 SQIVND (reference sequence). The V gene lost 3 bases and the J gene lost 7 bases, with 15 bases spanning the gap. CDR3 sequence (DNA): TGTGCCAGTAGTATGAGTAGACCAACCCTTGAAGCTTTCTTT. Translated, it gives CASSMSRPTLEAFF.

This clonotype was found many times. CDR3 loop: CASLRGTGSEAFF. In DNA, the CDR3 is TGTGCCAGCCTTCGGGGGACAGGGAGTGAAGCTTTCTTT. This chain uses TRBV11-3 with TRBJ1-1; 9 bases align to TRBD1. CDR1 and CDR2 from the germline V gene are SGHNT and YENEEA. The CDR3 extends over 13 amino acids. The V segment lost 8 bases and the J segment 7 bases; nucleotides outside the gene matches: 8.

This clonotype has a count of ten or more. This chain connects TRBV12-3 or TRBV12-4 to TRBJ2-1; D gene ambiguous. With 5 bases removed from V and 9 bases from J, the gap between germline ends came to 23 bases. The CDR3 consists of 16 residues. As DNA, the CDR3 is TGTGCCAGCAGTATCCACCCCGCACTGATACAAGTTGAGCAGTTCTTC. Translating it yields CASSIHPALIQVEQFF.

This clonotype was seen at least ten times. The CDR3 nucleotides read TGTGCCAGCAGCAACCCGGGACTGAGAAAAAACATTCAGTACTTC. Translated, it gives CASSNPGLRKNIQYF. J is TRBJ2-4 and V is TRBV28, with TRBD2 as a possible D gene (6 bases). The V end was cut by 6 bases, the J end by 4 bases, with 16 bases between. The CDR3 covers 15 residues. CDR1 is MDHEN and CDR2 is SYDVKM in the germline V gene.